These T cell receptor beta chains were read from a single sample in a study of CD8 T cells in ankylosing spondylitis. TCRdb recomputed calls from the 5' RACE reads with MiXCR, one row per CDR3 protein. The sample records around 150,000 distinct CDR3 sequences, approximately 10% being singletons. Sample: blood, either unsorted or a sorted T cell fraction (not recorded which). The receptors derive from a female donor with ankylosing spondylitis or in good health (not recorded which). Each CDR3 is given without its conserved first and last residue.

j_gene: TRBJ1-2; len: 12; v_gene: TRBV11-2; CDR3aa: ASSPRTETYGYT
j_gene: TRBJ1-5; len: 15; v_gene: TRBV20-1; CDR3aa: SASLPGQGAWNQPQH
j_gene: TRBJ1-2; len: 15; v_gene: TRBV6-5; CDR3aa: ASSYSITGTGNYGYT
j_gene: TRBJ1-5; len: 13; v_gene: TRBV19; CDR3aa: ATRDGQPSNQPQH
j_gene: TRBJ2-1; len: 15; v_gene: TRBV29-1; CDR3aa: STMTSGGDSSYNEQF
j_gene: TRBJ2-1; len: 13; v_gene: TRBV12-3/TRBV12-4; CDR3aa: ASSPWQGLGNEQF
j_gene: TRBJ2-3; len: 12; v_gene: TRBV13; CDR3aa: ASSSTRDTDTQY
j_gene: TRBJ1-5; len: 14; v_gene: TRBV14; CDR3aa: ASSQRQVLSNQPQH
j_gene: TRBJ2-6; len: 12; v_gene: TRBV12-3/TRBV12-4; CDR3aa: ASTRSSGANVLT
j_gene: TRBJ2-7; len: 13; v_gene: TRBV5-6; CDR3aa: ASRYTSGALYEQY
j_gene: TRBJ2-7; len: 15; v_gene: TRBV11-2; CDR3aa: ASSFSSPGQDSYEQY
j_gene: TRBJ1-2; len: 11; v_gene: TRBV5-1; CDR3aa: ASSPGTGVGYT
j_gene: TRBJ1-1; len: 13; v_gene: TRBV6-1; CDR3aa: ASSLSGSMNTEAF
j_gene: TRBJ1-2; len: 12; v_gene: TRBV20-1; CDR3aa: SAIEGGREYGYT
j_gene: TRBJ2-3; len: 13; v_gene: TRBV7-9; CDR3aa: ATPDEGWRSDTQY